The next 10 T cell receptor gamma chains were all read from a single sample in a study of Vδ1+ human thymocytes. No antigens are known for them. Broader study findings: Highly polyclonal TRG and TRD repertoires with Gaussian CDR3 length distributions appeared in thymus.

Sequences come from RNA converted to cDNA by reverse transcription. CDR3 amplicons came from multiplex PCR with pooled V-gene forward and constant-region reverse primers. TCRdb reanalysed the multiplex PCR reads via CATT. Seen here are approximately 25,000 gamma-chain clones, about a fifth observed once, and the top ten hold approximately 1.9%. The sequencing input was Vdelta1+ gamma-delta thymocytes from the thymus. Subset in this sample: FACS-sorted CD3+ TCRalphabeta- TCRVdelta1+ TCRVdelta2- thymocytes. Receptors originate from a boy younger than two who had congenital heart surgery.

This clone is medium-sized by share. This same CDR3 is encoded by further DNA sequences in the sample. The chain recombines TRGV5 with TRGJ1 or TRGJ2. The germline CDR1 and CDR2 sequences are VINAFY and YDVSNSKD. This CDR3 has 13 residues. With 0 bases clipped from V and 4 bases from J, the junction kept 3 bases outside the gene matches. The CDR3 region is CATWDRRYYKKLF. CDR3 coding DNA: TGTGCCACCTGGGACAGGCGCTATTATAAGAAACTCTTT.

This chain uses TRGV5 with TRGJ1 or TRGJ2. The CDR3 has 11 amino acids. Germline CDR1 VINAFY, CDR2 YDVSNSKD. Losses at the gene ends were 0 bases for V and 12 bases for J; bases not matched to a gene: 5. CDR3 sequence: CATWDRPSKLF. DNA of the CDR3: TGTGCCACCTGGGACAGGCCATCGAAACTCTTT.

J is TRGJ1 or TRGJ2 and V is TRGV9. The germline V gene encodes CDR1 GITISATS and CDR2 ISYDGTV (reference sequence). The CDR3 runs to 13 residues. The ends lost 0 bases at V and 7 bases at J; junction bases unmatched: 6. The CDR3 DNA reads TGTGCCTTGTGGGAGGTGTGGCTATATAAGAAACTCTTT. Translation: CALWEVWLYKKLF.

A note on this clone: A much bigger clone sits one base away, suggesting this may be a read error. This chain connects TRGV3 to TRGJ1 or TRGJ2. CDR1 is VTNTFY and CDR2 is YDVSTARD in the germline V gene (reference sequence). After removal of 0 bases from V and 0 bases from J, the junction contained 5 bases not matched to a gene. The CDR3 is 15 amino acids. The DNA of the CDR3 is TGTGCCACCTGGGACAGGCTCTCGAATTATTATAAGAAACTCTTT. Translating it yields CATWDRLSNYYKKLF.

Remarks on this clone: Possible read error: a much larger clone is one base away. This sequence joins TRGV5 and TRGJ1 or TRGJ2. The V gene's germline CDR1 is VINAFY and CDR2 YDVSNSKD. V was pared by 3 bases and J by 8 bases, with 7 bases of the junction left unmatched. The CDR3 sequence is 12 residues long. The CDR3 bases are TGTGCCACCTGGGACGGGTATAATAAGAAACTCTTT. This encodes CATWDGYNKKLF.

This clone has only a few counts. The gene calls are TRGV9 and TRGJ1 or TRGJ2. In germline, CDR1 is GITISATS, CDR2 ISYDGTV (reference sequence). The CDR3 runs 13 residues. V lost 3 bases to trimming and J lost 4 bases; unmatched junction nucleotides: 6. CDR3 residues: CALWELAYYKKLF. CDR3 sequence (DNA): TGTGCCTTGTGGGAGCTCGCATATTATAAGAAACTCTTT.

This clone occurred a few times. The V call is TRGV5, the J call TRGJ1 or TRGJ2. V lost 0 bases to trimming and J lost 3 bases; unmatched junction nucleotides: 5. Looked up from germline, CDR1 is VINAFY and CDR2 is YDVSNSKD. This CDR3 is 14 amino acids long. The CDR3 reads CATWDRGIYYKKLF. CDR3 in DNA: TGTGCCACCTGGGACAGGGGGATTTATTATAAGAAACTCTTT.

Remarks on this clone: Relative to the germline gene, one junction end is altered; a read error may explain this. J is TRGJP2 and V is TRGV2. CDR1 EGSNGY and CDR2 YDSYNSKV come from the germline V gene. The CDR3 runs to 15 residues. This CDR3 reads CATRDGHSSDWIKTF. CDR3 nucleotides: TGTGCCACCCGGGACGGACATAGTAGTGATTGGATCAAGACGTTT.

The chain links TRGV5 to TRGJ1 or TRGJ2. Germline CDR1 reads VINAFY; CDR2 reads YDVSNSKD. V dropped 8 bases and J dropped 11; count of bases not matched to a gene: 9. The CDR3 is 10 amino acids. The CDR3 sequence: CATLGTEKLF. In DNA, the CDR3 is TGTGCCACCTTGGGTACAGAGAAACTCTTT.

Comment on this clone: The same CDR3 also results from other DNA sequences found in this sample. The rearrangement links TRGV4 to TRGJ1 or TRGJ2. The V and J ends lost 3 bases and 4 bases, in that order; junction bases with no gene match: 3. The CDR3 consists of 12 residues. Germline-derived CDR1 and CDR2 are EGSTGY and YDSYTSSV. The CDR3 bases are TGTGCCACCTGGGATTCGTATTATAAGAAACTCTTT. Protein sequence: CATWDSYYKKLF.